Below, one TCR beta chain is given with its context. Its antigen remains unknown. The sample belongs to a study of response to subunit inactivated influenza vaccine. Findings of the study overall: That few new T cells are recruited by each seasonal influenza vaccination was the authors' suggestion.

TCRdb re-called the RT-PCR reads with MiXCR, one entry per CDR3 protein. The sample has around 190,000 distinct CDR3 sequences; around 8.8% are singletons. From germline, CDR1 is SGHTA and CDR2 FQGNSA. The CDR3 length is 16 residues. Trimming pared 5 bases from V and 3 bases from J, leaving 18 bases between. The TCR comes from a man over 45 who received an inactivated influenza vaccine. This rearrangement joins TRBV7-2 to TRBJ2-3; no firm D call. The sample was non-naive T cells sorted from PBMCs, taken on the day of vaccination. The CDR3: CASSLNSAGFTDTQYF. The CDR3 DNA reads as TGTGCCAGCAGCCTGAATTCGGCCGGTTTTACAGATACGCAGTATTTT.